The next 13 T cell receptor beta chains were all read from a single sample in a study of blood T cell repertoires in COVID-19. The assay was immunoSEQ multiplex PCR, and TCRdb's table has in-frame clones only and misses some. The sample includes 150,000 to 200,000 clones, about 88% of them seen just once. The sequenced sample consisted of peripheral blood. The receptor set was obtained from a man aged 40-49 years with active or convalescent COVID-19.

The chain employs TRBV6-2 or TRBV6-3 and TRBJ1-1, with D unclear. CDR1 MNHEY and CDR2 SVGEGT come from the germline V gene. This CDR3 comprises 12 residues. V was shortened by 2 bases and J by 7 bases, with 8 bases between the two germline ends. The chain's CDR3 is CASSYAELEAFF. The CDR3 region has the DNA TGTGCCAGCAGTTACGCTGAGCTTGAAGCTTTCTTT.

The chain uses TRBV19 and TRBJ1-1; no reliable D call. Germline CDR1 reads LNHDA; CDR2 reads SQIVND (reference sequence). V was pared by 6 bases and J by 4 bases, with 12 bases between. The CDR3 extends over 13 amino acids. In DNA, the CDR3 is TGTGCCAGTAGATTGTCGGGGTTCACTGAAGCTTTCTTT. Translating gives CASRLSGFTEAFF.

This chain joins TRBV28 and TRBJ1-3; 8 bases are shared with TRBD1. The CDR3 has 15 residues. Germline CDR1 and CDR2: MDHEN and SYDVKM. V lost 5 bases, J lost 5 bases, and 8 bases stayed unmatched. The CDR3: CASSRPTGVRNTIYF. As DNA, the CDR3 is TGTGCCAGCAGTAGACCGACAGGGGTGAGAAACACCATATATTTT.

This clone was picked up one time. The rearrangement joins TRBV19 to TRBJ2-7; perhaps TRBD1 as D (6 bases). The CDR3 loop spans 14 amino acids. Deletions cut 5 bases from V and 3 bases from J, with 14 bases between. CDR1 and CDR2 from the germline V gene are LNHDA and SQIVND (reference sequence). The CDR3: CASSEPGHSYEQYF. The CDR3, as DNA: TGTGCCAGTAGTGAACCGGGACACAGCTACGAGCAGTACTTC.

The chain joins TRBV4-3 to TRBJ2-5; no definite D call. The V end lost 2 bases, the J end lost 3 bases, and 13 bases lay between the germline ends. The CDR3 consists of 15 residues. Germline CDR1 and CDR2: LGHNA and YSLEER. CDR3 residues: CASSQSPDTKETQYF. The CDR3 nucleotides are TGCGCCAGCAGCCAATCCCCAGACACCAAAGAGACCCAGTACTTC.

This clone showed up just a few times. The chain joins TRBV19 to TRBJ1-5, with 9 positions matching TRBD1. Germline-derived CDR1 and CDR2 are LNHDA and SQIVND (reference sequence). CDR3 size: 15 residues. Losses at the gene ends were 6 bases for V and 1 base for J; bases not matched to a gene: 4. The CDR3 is CASRDRGGSNQPQHF. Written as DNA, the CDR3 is TGTGCCAGTAGGGACAGGGGTGGGAGCAATCAGCCCCAGCATTTT.

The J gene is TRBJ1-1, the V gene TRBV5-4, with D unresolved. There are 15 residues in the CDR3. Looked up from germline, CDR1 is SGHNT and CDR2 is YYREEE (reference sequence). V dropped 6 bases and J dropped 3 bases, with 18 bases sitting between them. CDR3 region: CASTPSPGLDTEAFF. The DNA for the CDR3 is TGTGCCAGCACTCCTTCTCCGGGTTTGGACACTGAAGCTTTCTTT.

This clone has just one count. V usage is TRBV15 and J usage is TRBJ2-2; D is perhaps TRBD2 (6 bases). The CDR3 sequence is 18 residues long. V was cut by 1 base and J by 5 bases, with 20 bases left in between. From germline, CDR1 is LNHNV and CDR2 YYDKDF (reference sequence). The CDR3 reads CATSRALGGDRLTGELFF. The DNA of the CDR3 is TGTGCCACCAGCAGAGCGCTCGGGGGTGATAGATTGACCGGGGAGCTGTTTTTT.

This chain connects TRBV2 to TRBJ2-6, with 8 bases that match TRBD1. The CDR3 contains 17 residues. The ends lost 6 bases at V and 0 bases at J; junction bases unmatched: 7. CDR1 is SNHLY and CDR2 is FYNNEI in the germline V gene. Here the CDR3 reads CASRAGQGRSGANVLTF. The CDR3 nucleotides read TGTGCCAGCAGGGCCGGACAGGGCCGCTCTGGGGCCAACGTCCTGACTTTC. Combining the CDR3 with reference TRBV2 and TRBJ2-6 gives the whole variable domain EPEVTQTPSHQVTQMGQEVILRCVPISNHLYFYWYRQILGQKVEFLVSFYNNEISEKSEIFDDQFSVERPDGSNFTLKIRSTKLEDSAMYFCASRAGQGRSGANVLTFGAGSRLTVL.

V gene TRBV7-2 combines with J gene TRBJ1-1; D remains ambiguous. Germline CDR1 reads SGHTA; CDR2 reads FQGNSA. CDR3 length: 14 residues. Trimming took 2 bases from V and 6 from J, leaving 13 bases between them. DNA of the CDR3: TGTGCCAGCAGCTTATACAGAGAAGGTCCTGAAGCTTTCTTT. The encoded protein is CASSLYREGPEAFF.

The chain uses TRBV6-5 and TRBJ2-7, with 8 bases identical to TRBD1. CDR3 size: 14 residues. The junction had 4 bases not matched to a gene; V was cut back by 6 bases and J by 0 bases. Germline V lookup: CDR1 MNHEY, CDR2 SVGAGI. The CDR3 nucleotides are TGTGCCAGCAGGAGGGGACAGGACTCCTACGAGCAGTACTTC. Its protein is CASRRGQDSYEQYF.

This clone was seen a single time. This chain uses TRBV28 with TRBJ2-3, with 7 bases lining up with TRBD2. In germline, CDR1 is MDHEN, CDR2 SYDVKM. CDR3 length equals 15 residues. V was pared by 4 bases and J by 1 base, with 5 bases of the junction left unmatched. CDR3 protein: CASSSRTSGTDTQYF. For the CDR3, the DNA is TGTGCCAGCAGTTCGCGGACTAGTGGCACAGATACGCAGTATTTT.

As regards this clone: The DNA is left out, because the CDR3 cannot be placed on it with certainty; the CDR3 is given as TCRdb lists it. CDR3: CASSVVGPGSFF. The V gene is TRBV9, the J gene TRBJ1-1. Germline CDR1 SGDLS, CDR2 YYNGEE. A total of 12 residues make up the CDR3, ends included.